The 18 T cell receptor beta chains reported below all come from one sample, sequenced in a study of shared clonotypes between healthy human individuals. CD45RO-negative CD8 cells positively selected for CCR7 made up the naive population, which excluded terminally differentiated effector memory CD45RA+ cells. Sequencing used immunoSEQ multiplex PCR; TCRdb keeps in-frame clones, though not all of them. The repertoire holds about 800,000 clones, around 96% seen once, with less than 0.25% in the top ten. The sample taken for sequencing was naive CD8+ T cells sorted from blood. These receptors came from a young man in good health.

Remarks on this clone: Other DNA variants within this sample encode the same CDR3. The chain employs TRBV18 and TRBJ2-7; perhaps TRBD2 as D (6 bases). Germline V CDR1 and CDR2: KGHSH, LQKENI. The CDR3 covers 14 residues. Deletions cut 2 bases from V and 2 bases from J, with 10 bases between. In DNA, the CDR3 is TGTGCCAGCTCACCAGGGACGGGAGCCTACGAGCAGTACTTC. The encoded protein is CASSPGTGAYEQYF. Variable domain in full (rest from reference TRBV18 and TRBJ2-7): NAGVMQNPRHLVRRRGQEARLRCSPMKGHSHVYWYRQLPEEGLKFMVYLQKENIIDESGMPKERFSAEFPKEGPSILRIQQVVRGDSAAYFCASSPGTGAYEQYFGPGTRLTVT.

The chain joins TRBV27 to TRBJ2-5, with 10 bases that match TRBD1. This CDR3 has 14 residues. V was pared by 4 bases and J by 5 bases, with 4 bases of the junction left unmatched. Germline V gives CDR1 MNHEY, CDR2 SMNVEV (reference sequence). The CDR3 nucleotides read TGTGCCAGCAGTTCGACAGGGGGCGCGGAGACCCAGTACTTC. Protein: CASSSTGGAETQYF.

CDR3 in amino acids: CASSTGGSYTGELFF. CDR3 nucleotide sequence: TGTGCCAGCAGCACAGGGGGGTCCTACACCGGGGAGCTGTTTTTT. The chain has TRBV9 and TRBJ2-2, with TRBD1 identical over 8 bases. Germline V gene data show CDR1 as SGDLS and CDR2 as YYNGEE. The CDR3 has 15 amino acids. The V segment lost 4 bases and the J segment 3 bases; nucleotides outside the gene matches: 5.

The chain's CDR3 is CASSLISGPGREKLFF. The CDR3 region has the DNA TGTGCCAGCAGTTTAATCTCTGGGCCGGGGAGAGAAAAACTGTTTTTT. This rearrangement joins TRBV27 to TRBJ1-4; D uncertain. V was clipped by 2 bases and J by 8 bases, with 18 bases between them. The CDR3 consists of 16 residues. Germline V gives CDR1 MNHEY, CDR2 SMNVEV (reference sequence).

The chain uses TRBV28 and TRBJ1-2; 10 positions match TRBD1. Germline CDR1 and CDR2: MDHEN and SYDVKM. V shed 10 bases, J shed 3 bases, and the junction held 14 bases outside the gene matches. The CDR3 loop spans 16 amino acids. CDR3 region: CATNLGRGTGDYGYTF. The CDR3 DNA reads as TGTGCCACTAACCTCGGACGCGGGACAGGGGACTATGGCTACACCTTC.

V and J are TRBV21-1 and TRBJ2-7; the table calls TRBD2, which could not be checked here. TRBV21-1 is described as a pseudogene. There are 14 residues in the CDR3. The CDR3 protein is CASLVEELSYEQYF. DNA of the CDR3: TGTGCCAGCTTAGTGGAGGAACTCTCCTACGAGCAGTACTTC.

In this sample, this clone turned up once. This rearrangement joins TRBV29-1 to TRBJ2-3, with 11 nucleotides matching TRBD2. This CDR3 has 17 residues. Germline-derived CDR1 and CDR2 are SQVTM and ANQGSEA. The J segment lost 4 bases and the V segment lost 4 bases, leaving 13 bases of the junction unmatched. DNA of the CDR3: TGCAGCGTTGTCTGGGTAGCGGGAGGGCCATTACCAGATACGCAGTATTTT. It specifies CSVVWVAGGPLPDTQYF.

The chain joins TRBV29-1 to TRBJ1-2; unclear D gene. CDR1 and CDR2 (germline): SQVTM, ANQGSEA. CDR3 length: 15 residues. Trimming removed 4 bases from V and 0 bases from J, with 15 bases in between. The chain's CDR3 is CSVADRLEANYGYTF. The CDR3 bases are TGCAGCGTTGCGGACCGATTAGAAGCTAACTATGGCTACACCTTC.

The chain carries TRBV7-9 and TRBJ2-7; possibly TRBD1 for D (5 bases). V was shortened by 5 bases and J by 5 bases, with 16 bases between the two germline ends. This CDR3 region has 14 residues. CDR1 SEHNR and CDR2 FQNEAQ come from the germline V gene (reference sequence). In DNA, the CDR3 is TGTGCCAGCAGCCCCAAGCAGGACACCCACGAGCAGTACTTC. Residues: CASSPKQDTHEQYF.

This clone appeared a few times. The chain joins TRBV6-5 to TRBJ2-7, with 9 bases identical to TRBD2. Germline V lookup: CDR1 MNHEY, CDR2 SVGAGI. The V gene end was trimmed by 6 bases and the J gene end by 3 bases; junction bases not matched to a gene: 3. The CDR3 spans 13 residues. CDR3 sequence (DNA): TGTGCCAGCAGCCCGACTAGCGGCTACGAGCAGTACTTC. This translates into CASSPTSGYEQYF.

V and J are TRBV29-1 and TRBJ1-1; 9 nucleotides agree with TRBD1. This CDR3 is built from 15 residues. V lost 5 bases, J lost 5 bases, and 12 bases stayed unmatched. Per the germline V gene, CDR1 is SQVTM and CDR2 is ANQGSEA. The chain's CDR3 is CSVLGQGLNSTEAFF. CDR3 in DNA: TGCAGCGTTCTTGGACAGGGGTTGAATTCTACTGAAGCTTTCTTT.

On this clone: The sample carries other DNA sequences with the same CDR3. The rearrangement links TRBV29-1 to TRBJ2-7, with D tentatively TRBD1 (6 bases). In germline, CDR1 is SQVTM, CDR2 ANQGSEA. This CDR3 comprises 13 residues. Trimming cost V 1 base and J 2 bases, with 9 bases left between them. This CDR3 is CSVEGDTPYEQYF. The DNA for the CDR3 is TGCAGCGTTGAAGGGGACACTCCCTACGAGCAGTACTTC.

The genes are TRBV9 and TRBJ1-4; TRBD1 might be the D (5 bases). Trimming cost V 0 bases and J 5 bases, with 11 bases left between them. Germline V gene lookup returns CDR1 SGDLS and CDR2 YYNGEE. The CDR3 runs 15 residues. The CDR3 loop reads CASSVGVAGNEKLFF. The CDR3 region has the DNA TGTGCCAGCAGCGTAGGGGTTGCAGGGAATGAAAAACTGTTTTTT.

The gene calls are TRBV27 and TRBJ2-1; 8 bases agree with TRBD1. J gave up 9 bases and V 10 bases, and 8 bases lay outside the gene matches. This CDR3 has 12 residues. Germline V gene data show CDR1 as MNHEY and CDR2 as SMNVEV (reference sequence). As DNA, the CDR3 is TGTGCCACCACAGGGGGTCTCCTTGAGCAGTTCTTC. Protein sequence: CATTGGLLEQFF.

This chain's CDR3 is CSVKGTGAFPYEQYF. For the CDR3, the DNA is TGCAGCGTCAAGGGGACAGGGGCCTTCCCCTACGAGCAGTACTTC. J is TRBJ2-7 and V is TRBV29-1; TRBD1 matches 10 bases. The V and J ends lost 6 bases and 2 bases, in that order; junction bases with no gene match: 10. Looked up from germline, CDR1 is SQVTM and CDR2 is ANQGSEA. The CDR3 sequence is 15 residues long.

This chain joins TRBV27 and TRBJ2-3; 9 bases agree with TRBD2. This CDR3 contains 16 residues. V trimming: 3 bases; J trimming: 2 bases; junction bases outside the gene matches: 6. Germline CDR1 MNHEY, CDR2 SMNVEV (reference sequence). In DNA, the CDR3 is TGTGCCAGCAGTTTGGGGGCGGGAGGGAACACAGATACGCAGTATTTT. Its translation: CASSLGAGGNTDTQYF.

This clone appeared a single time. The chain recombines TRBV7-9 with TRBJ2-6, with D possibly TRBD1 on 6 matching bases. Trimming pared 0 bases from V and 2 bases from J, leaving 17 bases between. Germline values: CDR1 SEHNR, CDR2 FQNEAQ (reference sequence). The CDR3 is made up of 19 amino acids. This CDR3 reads CASSLATTGSRTGANVLTF. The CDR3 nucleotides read TGTGCCAGCAGCTTAGCGACGACAGGTTCTAGGACTGGGGCCAACGTCCTGACTTTC. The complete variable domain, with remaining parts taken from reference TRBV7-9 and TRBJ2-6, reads DTGVSQNPRHKITKRGQNVTFRCDPISEHNRLYWYRQTLGQGPEFLTYFQNEAQLEKSRLLSDRFSAERPKGSFSTLEIQRTEQGDSAMYLCASSLATTGSRTGANVLTFGAGSRLTVL.

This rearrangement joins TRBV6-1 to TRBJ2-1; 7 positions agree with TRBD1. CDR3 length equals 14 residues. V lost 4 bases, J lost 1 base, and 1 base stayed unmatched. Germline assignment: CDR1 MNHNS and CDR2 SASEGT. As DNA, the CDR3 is TGTGCCAGCAGTGCAGGGGGTTCCTACAATGAGCAGTTCTTC. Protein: CASSAGGSYNEQFF.